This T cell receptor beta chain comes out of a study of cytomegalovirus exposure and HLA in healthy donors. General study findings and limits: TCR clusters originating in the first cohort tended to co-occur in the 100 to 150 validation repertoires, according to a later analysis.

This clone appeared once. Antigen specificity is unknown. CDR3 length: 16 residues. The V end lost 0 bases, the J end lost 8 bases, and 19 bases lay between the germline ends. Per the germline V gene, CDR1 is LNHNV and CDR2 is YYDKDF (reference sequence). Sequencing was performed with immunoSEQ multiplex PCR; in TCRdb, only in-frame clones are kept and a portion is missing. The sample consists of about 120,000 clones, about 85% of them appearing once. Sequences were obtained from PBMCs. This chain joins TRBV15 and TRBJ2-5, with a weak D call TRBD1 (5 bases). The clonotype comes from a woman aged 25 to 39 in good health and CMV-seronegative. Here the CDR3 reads CATSRDSTIQGSTQYF. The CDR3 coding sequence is TGTGCCACCAGCAGAGATAGTACGATTCAGGGATCCACCCAGTACTTC.